What follows describes a single T cell receptor (beta chain). The data originate from a study of cytomegalovirus exposure and HLA in healthy donors. Each donor was healthy, and each was a bone marrow donor. PCR used 60 Vbeta primers and 13 Jbeta primers. Using immunoSEQ multiplex PCR, the repertoire was profiled, and TCRdb retains in-frame clones only, with some absent. Among 120,000 to 150,000 clones listed, 75% to 90% were seen once. The CDR3 loop spans 16 amino acids. CDR1 is SEHNR and CDR2 is FQNEAQ in the germline V gene (reference sequence). With V trimmed by 1 base and J by 1 base, 7 bases remained unmatched.

Sequenced: PBMCs. The TCR was taken from a female donor in good health and CMV-seronegative. The rearrangement uses TRBV7-9 and TRBJ2-7, with 7 bases matching TRBD2. CDR3 nucleotide sequence: TGTGCCAGCAGCTTAGTCGGCCGCGGGGGATCCTACGAGCAGTACTTC. Its translation is CASSLVGRGGSYEQYF.